A single T cell receptor beta chain is shown here with its context. From germline, CDR1 is LNHDA and CDR2 SQIVND (reference sequence). V lost 1 base and J lost 5, with 12 bases in between. The CDR3 consists of 14 residues. In TCRdb, the 5' RACE reads were re-called with MiXCR into one record per CDR3 protein. The sample yields more than 80,000 distinct CDR3 sequences, more than 9.5% seen once. These data come from a study of early T cells in non-severe SARS-CoV-2 infection. The chain couples TRBV19 to TRBJ2-7; D might be TRBD1 or TRBD2, each matching 6 bases. Material for sequencing was whole blood. The origin of this receptor is an adult who was a healthcare worker with PCR-confirmed SARS-CoV-2 infection or an uninfected control (not recorded which). The CDR3 DNA reads TGTGCCAGTAGTATAGGATGGGGGGACAACGAGCAGTACTTC. This sequence encodes CASSIGWGDNEQYF.